These 32 T cell receptor beta chains share one sample of origin, sequenced in a study of cytomegalovirus exposure and HLA in healthy donors (TCRdb year 2017). Library construction relied on the immunoSEQ multiplex PCR assay. A mixture of 60 forward primers for TCR Vbeta segments and 13 reverse primers for TCR Jbeta segments was used in the multiplex PCR. Sourced from immuneACCESS, this table was stored by TCRdb with only in-frame sequences that have V and J called. A share of the clones is absent; for the studies checked, an unresolved V gene accounts for under half, and the remainder has no known explanation. The sample contains under 200,000 clones, nearly 80% of them found a single time. Clones ranked in the top ten supply over 11% of the sample. Sequences were obtained from PBMCs. These receptor sequences come from a man between 50 and 59 years old in good health and CMV-seropositive.

In its sample, this clone was seen once. The chain recombines TRBV6-6 with TRBJ1-1; D ambiguous. CDR1 and CDR2 from the germline V gene are MNHNY and SVGAGI (reference sequence). The CDR3 has 13 residues. V was cut by 2 bases and J by 10 bases, with 14 bases left in between. CDR3 amino acids: CASSYTRTEGAFF. CDR3 DNA: TGTGCCAGCAGTTACACGAGAACGGAGGGAGCTTTCTTT.

The chain links TRBV5-1 to TRBJ2-2; 11 nucleotides line up with TRBD1. Unmatched junction bases numbered 7, after V lost 5 bases and J lost 4 bases. Germline CDR1 SGHRS, CDR2 YFSETQ. There are 16 residues in the CDR3. CDR3 coding DNA: TGCGCCAGCAGTGATCCGGGACAGGGGGTCACCGGGGAGCTGTTTTTT. It codes for CASSDPGQGVTGELFF.

The chain links TRBV5-5 to TRBJ1-6; tentative D call: TRBD1 (5 bases). CDR3 length: 16 amino acids. Germline V gene sequence: CDR1 SGHKS, CDR2 YYEKEE (reference sequence). V lost 2 bases and J lost 7, with 16 bases in between. CDR3 amino acids: CASSFGGGEVNSPLHF. In DNA form, the CDR3 reads TGTGCCAGCAGCTTTGGTGGGGGGGAAGTGAATTCACCCCTCCACTTT.

This chain links TRBV18 with TRBJ1-1; TRBD1 aligns across 9 bases. The germline V gene has CDR1 KGHSH and CDR2 LQKENI. The length of the CDR3 is 18 residues. J lost 5 bases, V lost 0 bases, and 13 bases had no gene match. CDR3 in DNA: TGTGCCAGCTCACCACCGGTTGGGACAGGGATGGGGGGAACTGAAGCTTTCTTT. Translating it yields CASSPPVGTGMGGTEAFF.

The V gene is TRBV15, the J gene TRBJ1-2; weak D call: TRBD1 (6 bases). The CDR3 spans 15 residues. Germline V CDR1 and CDR2: LNHNV, YYDKDF (reference sequence). V lost 0 bases to trimming and J lost 4 bases, with 12 bases between them. The CDR3 DNA is TGTGCCACCAGCAGAGATGGCGGGGGCTTCTATGGCTACACCTTC. Its translation is CATSRDGGGFYGYTF.

The gene calls are TRBV19 and TRBJ2-5; 11 bases match TRBD1. Germline V gives CDR1 LNHDA, CDR2 SQIVND (reference sequence). The CDR3 spans 17 residues. V shed 5 bases and J 2 bases; nucleotides not matched to a gene: 10. The chain's CDR3 is CASSRSPGQGDQETQYF. The CDR3 DNA reads as TGTGCCAGTAGTCGAAGTCCGGGACAGGGGGATCAAGAGACCCAGTACTTC.

This clone has only a few counts. The CDR3 is CASSARMNTEAFF. The DNA of the CDR3 is TGTGCCAGCAGTGCCAGGATGAACACTGAAGCTTTCTTT. The chain recombines TRBV6-4 with TRBJ1-1; no clear D gene. Per the germline V gene, CDR1 is MRHNA and CDR2 is SNTAGT. The CDR3 has 13 amino acids. The V end was cut by 4 bases, the J end by 0 bases, with 6 bases between.

V is TRBV27 and J is TRBJ2-5; 7 bases line up with TRBD2. The junction had 4 bases not matched to a gene; V was cut back by 1 base and J by 2 bases. Germline assignment: CDR1 MNHEY and CDR2 SMNVEV (reference sequence). The CDR3 is 15 amino acids. Here the CDR3 reads CASSLLWGGQETQYF. In nucleotides, the CDR3 is TGTGCCAGCAGTTTATTGTGGGGGGGACAAGAGACCCAGTACTTC.

This chain connects TRBV11-1 to TRBJ1-1; D is possibly TRBD1 (6 bases). V was pared by 2 bases and J by 6 bases, with 13 bases between. The length of the CDR3 is 14 residues. Germline CDR1 reads SGHAT; CDR2 reads FQDESV (reference sequence). As DNA, the CDR3 is TGTGCCAGCAGCTTATCCAGGGGCAACTCTGAAGCTTTCTTT. Amino acids: CASSLSRGNSEAFF.

This chain's CDR3 is CASSLEWAGGRNEQFF. The CDR3 coding sequence is TGCGCCAGCAGCTTGGAATGGGCGGGGGGCCGAAATGAGCAGTTCTTC. The chain joins TRBV5-1 to TRBJ2-1; TRBD2 matches at 8 bases. The germline V gene encodes CDR1 SGHRS and CDR2 YFSETQ. The CDR3 length is 16 residues. V trimming: 0 bases; J trimming: 7 bases; junction bases outside the gene matches: 9.

This clone was found once. The chain uses TRBV28 and TRBJ2-1; 7 nucleotides line up with TRBD2. The CDR3 is made up of 16 amino acids. Trimming removed 0 bases from V and 0 bases from J; junction bases left unmatched: 2. CDR1 is MDHEN and CDR2 is SYDVKM in the germline V gene. The CDR3 DNA reads as TGTGCCAGCAGTTTATGGCGGGGGAGCTCCTACAATGAGCAGTTCTTC. This codes for CASSLWRGSSYNEQFF.

This chain's CDR3 is CASSLVYEQYF. CDR3 bases: TGTGCCAGCAGCTTAGTGTACGAGCAGTACTTC. The chain joins TRBV7-2 to TRBJ2-5; the D is unclear. The J call is in doubt because the DNA end fits TRBJ2-7 better. Germline CDR1 reads SGHTA; CDR2 reads FQGNSA. The CDR3 is 11 residues long.

This chain joins TRBV11-2 and TRBJ2-5; 10 bases map to TRBD2. From germline, CDR1 is SGHAT and CDR2 FQNNGV. The CDR3 consists of 16 residues. V dropped 0 bases and J dropped 7; count of bases not matched to a gene: 8. The CDR3 region has the DNA TGTGCCAGCAGCTTAGAATCTTTGGCTAGCGGGAGGACCCAGTACTTC. This gives the protein CASSLESLASGRTQYF.

The genes are TRBV11-2 and TRBJ1-6, with TRBD1 matching over 9 bases. Per the germline V gene, CDR1 is SGHAT and CDR2 is FQNNGV. This CDR3 has 15 amino acids. The V segment lost 5 bases and the J segment 7 bases; nucleotides outside the gene matches: 6. CDR3 sequence (DNA): TGTGCCAGCAGCCCGGGGACAGGGCCCAATTCACCCCTCCACTTT. It is translated as CASSPGTGPNSPLHF.

The chain links TRBV4-1 to TRBJ2-4; D unresolved. CDR1 is MGHRA, CDR2 YSYEKL, per germline. This CDR3 is 17 amino acids long. Trimming shortened V by 0 bases and J by 4 bases, and 16 bases separated the two germline ends. In DNA form, the CDR3 reads TGCGCCAGCAGCCAAGAACTAAGTTCGACCAGAAAAAACATTCAGTACTTC. It translates to CASSQELSSTRKNIQYF.

The rearrangement links TRBV6-6 to TRBJ2-5, with 7 bases that match TRBD2. The CDR3 sequence is 13 residues long. Germline CDR1 reads MNHNY; CDR2 reads SVGAGI (reference sequence). V shed 7 bases, J shed 5 bases, and the junction held 7 bases outside the gene matches. CDR3 sequence (DNA): TGTGCCAGCATTCCGAGCGGGGAGGAGACCCAGTACTTC. Translation gives CASIPSGEETQYF.

This rearrangement joins TRBV10-3 to TRBJ2-5; 12 positions agree with TRBD1. With the DNA end fitting TRBJ2-7 better, the J assignment may be wrong. This CDR3 comprises 14 residues. Germline V CDR1 and CDR2: ENHRY, SYGVKD. For the CDR3, the DNA is TGTGCCATCAGCCCGGGACAGGGGGCCTTCGAGCAGTACTTC. This translates into CAISPGQGAFEQYF.

The chain uses TRBV5-1 and TRBJ1-5; D is perhaps TRBD1 (6 bases). Trimming shortened V by 4 bases and J by 0 bases, and 11 bases separated the two germline ends. CDR1 and CDR2 from the germline V gene are SGHRS and YFSETQ. The length of the CDR3 is 15 residues. The CDR3 coding sequence is TGCGCCAGCAGCGAAGGACAGTATAGCAATCAGCCCCAGCATTTT. It yields the protein CASSEGQYSNQPQHF.

The sample holds a few counts of this clone. The chain employs TRBV28 and TRBJ1-2; 8 positions match TRBD1. CDR1 and CDR2 from the germline V gene are MDHEN and SYDVKM. The CDR3 has 14 amino acids. The junction had 9 bases not matched to a gene; V was cut back by 8 bases and J by 4 bases. CDR3 in DNA: TGTGCCAGCCTTGCACCAGGGGGCGCCTATGGCTACACCTTC. Translating it yields CASLAPGGAYGYTF.

In its sample, this clone was seen a few times. The chain carries TRBV5-1 and TRBJ2-1, with TRBD1 identical over 8 bases. With 0 bases clipped from V and 10 bases from J, the junction kept 6 bases outside the gene matches. The germline V gene has CDR1 SGHRS and CDR2 YFSETQ. The CDR3 spans 14 residues. The CDR3 nucleotides are TGCGCCAGCAGCTTGGGACAGGGGTTGGGAGAGCAGTTCTTC. Translation gives CASSLGQGLGEQFF.

The J gene is TRBJ1-2, the V gene TRBV27, with 7 bases fitting TRBD1. Germline CDR1 and CDR2: MNHEY and SMNVEV (reference sequence). The CDR3 sequence is 15 residues long. The V gene end was trimmed by 8 bases and the J gene end by 8 bases; junction bases not matched to a gene: 17. In nucleotides, the CDR3 is TGTGCCAGCGGCCGGCCCAAGGGGGCCTCGGGCGGCTACACCTTC. Amino acid sequence: CASGRPKGASGGYTF.

This rearrangement joins TRBV15 to TRBJ2-1; D is possibly TRBD1 (6 bases). This CDR3 is built from 15 residues. Germline CDR1 and CDR2: LNHNV and YYDKDF (reference sequence). Trimming cost V 0 bases and J 7 bases, with 13 bases left between them. The CDR3 region has the DNA TGTGCCACCAGCAGAGATTTCAGGGGCGCGAATGAGCAGTTCTTC. It codes for CATSRDFRGANEQFF.

J is TRBJ2-7 and V is TRBV18; D possibly corresponds to TRBD2 (6 bases). Per the germline V gene, CDR1 is KGHSH and CDR2 is LQKENI. CDR3 length: 15 amino acids. V was trimmed by 1 base and J by 2 bases, leaving 12 bases between them. CDR3 amino acids: CASSPRRGYPYEQYV. The CDR3 DNA reads TGTGCCAGCTCACCACGGCGGGGCTACCCCTACGAGCAGTACGTC.

The genes are TRBV27 and TRBJ1-3; 10 positions match TRBD1. J was trimmed by 0 bases and V by 5 bases; bases with no gene match: 7. CDR1 MNHEY and CDR2 SMNVEV come from the germline V gene (reference sequence). The CDR3 is 17 residues long. DNA for the CDR3: TGTGCCAGCAGTCGCTGGACAGGGGGGCTCTCTGGAAACACCATATATTTT. This translates into CASSRWTGGLSGNTIYF.

The rearrangement links TRBV7-9 to TRBJ2-3; D is perhaps TRBD1 (6 bases). Germline V gene sequence: CDR1 SEHNR, CDR2 FQNEAQ (reference sequence). This CDR3 spans 14 amino acids. V was shortened by 8 bases and J by 2 bases, with 14 bases between the two germline ends. The CDR3 protein is CASSLRGNTDTQYF. CDR3 DNA: TGTGCCAGCTCCCTTAGGGGGAACACAGATACGCAGTATTTT.

This rearrangement joins TRBV7-2 to TRBJ2-5; 12 bases fit TRBD2. The CDR3 runs 16 residues. Germline V gene data show CDR1 as SGHTA and CDR2 as FQGNSA. The V gene end was trimmed by 4 bases and the J gene end by 0 bases; junction bases not matched to a gene: 3. This CDR3 reads CASSWTSGAYQETQYF. CDR3 in DNA: TGTGCCAGCAGCTGGACTAGCGGGGCCTACCAAGAGACCCAGTACTTC.

This chain joins TRBV19 and TRBJ1-1; D uncertain. CDR1 is LNHDA and CDR2 is SQIVND in the germline V gene (reference sequence). Trimming pared 7 bases from V and 7 bases from J, leaving 16 bases between. This CDR3 region has 13 residues. For the CDR3, the DNA is TGTGCCAGTATTTTTACCGGCGGCGGTGAAGCTTTCTTT. Translation gives CASIFTGGGEAFF.

The rearrangement joins TRBV6-4 to TRBJ2-1, with 10 nucleotides matching TRBD1. The CDR3 is 15 residues long. V lost 5 bases, J lost 4 bases, and 5 bases stayed unmatched. Germline CDR1 reads MRHNA; CDR2 reads SNTAGT. The CDR3 DNA follows: TGTGCCAGCAGTCCCGGGACAGGGGATTACAATGAGCAGTTCTTC. Protein sequence: CASSPGTGDYNEQFF.

The CDR3, as DNA: TGTGCCAGCAGCGGGGGACAGGGGCCCTACAATGAGCAGTTCTTC. It translates to CASSGGQGPYNEQFF. The V call is TRBV9, the J call TRBJ2-1; the match to TRBD1 covers 10 bases. From germline, CDR1 is SGDLS and CDR2 YYNGEE. The CDR3 covers 15 residues. V lost 3 bases and J lost 2; bases outside the gene matches: 2.

The rearrangement uses TRBV6-5 and TRBJ1-2, with 7 bases lining up with TRBD1. Germline CDR1 reads MNHEY; CDR2 reads SVGAGI. CDR3 length: 13 amino acids. Trimming at V came to 5 bases and at J to 4 bases, leaving 4 bases not matched to a gene. The CDR3 loop reads CASSGDSPYGYTF. CDR3 bases: TGTGCCAGCAGTGGGGACAGCCCCTATGGCTACACCTTC.

V usage is TRBV7-2 and J usage is TRBJ2-3; D is uncertain. Germline CDR1 is SGHTA and CDR2 is FQGNSA. The V end lost 5 bases, the J end lost 1 base, and 16 bases lay between the germline ends. The CDR3 has 16 amino acids. The CDR3 here is CASSQYARRGTDTQYF. The CDR3, as DNA: TGTGCCAGCAGCCAGTATGCCAGACGGGGCACAGATACGCAGTATTTT.

The chain links TRBV28 to TRBJ1-2; 12 nucleotides line up with TRBD1. The CDR3 has 12 residues. Germline CDR1 reads MDHEN; CDR2 reads SYDVKM. The V segment lost 8 bases and the J segment 6 bases; nucleotides outside the gene matches: 1. The CDR3 nucleotides are TGTGCCAGCGGGACAGGGGGCAATGGCTACACCTTC. Its protein is CASGTGGNGYTF.